This T cell receptor beta chain emerged from a study of blood T cell repertoires in COVID-19. Study in general: Donors in the United States, Italy and Spain gave samples during acute or convalescent COVID-19. In each case, the material was cDNA or gDNA derived from T cells, B-cell-depleted T cells, or PBMCs.

Original handling: From reference gene primer amplification, estimates of nucleated cell counts were derived. Sequenced by immunoSEQ multiplex PCR; TCRdb stores in-frame clones only, minus some. Clone size and V and J calls were adopted from that table, with D and trimming inferred from the DNA. The repertoire holds some 350,000 clones, more than 75% seen once, with roughly 3.1% in the top ten. J lost 4 bases, V lost 5 bases, and 5 bases had no gene match. This CDR3 has 14 amino acids. Per the germline V gene, CDR1 is SGHRS and CDR2 is YFSETQ. This chain joins TRBV5-1 and TRBJ2-3; 9 bases fit TRBD2. Input material: peripheral blood. This clonotype originated in a human donor in a cohort sampled during active COVID-19. The CDR3 is CASRIAGVADTQYF. The CDR3 nucleotides are TGCGCCAGCAGGATAGCGGGAGTGGCAGATACGCAGTATTTT.